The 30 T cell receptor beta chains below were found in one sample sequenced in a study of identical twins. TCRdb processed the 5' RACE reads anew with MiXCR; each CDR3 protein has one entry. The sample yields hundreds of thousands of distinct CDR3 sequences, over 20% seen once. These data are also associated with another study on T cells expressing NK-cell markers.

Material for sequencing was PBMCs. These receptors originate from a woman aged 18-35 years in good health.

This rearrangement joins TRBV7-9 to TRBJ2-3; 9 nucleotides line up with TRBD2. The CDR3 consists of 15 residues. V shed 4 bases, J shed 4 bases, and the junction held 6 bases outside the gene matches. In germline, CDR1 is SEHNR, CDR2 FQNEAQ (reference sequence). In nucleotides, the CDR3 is TGTGCCAGCAGCTATTTGCGGGGGGGCGCAGATACGCAGTATTTT. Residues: CASSYLRGGADTQYF.

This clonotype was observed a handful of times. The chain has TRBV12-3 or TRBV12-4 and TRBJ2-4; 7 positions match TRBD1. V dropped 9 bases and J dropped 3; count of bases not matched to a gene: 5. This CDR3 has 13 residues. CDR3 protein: CASADRDKNIQYF. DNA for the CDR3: TGTGCCAGTGCAGACAGGGACAAAAACATTCAGTACTTC.

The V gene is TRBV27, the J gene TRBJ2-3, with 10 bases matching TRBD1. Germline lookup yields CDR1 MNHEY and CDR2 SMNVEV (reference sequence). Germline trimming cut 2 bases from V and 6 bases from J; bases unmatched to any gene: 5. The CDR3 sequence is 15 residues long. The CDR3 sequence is CASSLAGTGVDTQYF. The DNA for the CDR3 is TGTGCCAGCAGTTTAGCCGGGACAGGGGTGGATACGCAGTATTTT.

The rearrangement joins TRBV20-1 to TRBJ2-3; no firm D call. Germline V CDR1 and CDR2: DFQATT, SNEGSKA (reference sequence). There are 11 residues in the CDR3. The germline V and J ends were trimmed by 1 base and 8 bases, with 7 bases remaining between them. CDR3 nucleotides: TGCAGTGCTAGAGGGATTCTTACGCAGTATTTT. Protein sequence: CSARGILTQYF.

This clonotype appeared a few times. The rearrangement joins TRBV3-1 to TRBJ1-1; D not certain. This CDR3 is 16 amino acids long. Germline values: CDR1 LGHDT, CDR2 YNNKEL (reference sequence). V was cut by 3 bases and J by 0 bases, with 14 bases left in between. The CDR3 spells CASSQGNPIMNTEAFF. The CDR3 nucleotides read TGTGCCAGCAGCCAGGGAAATCCGATAATGAACACTGAAGCTTTCTTT.

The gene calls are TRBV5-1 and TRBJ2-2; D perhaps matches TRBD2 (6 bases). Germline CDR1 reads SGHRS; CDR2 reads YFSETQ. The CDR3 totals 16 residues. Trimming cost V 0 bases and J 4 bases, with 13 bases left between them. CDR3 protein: CASSLEGVRGTGELFF. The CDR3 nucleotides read TGCGCCAGCAGCTTGGAAGGGGTGCGGGGCACCGGGGAGCTGTTTTTT. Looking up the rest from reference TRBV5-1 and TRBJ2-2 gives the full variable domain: KAGVTQTPRYLIKTRGQQVTLSCSPISGHRSVSWYQQTPGQGLQFLFEYFSETQRNKGNFPGRFSGRQFSNSRSEMNVSTLELGDSALYLCASSLEGVRGTGELFFGEGSRLTVL.

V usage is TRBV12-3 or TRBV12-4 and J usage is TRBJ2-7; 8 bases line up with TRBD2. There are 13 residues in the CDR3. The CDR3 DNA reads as TGTGTCTCAGCGGGAGTTATGGCTGGCGAGCAGTACTTC. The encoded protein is CVSAGVMAGEQYF.

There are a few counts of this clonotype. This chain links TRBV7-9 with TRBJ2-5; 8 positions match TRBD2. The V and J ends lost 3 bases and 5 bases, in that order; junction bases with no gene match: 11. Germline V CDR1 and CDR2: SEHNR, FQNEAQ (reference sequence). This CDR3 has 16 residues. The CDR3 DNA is TGTGCCAGCAGCTTTGGGATAGCTAGCGGGCTCGAGACCCAGTACTTC. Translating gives CASSFGIASGLETQYF.

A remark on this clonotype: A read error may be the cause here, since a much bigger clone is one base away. CDR3 DNA: TGTGCCAGCAGCCAACTAGCGGGAGAGGAGACCCAGTACTTC. Protein product: CASSQLAGEETQYF. V is TRBV9 and J is TRBJ2-5; 11 bases align to TRBD2. Trimming at V came to 4 bases and at J to 5 bases, leaving 4 bases not matched to a gene. There are 14 residues in the CDR3. Germline V gene data show CDR1 as SGDLS and CDR2 as YYNGEE. Full variable domain (missing parts from reference TRBV9 and TRBJ2-5): DSGVTQTPKHLITATGQRVTLRCSPRSGDLSVYWYQQSLDQGLQFLIQYYNGEERAKGNILERFSAQQFPDLHSELNLSSLELGDSALYFCASSQLAGEETQYFGPGTRLLVL.

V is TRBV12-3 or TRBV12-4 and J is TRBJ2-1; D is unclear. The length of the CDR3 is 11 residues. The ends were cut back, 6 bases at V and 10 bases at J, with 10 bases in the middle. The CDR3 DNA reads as TGTGCCAGCAGCCCCGCCGCGGAGCAGTTCTTC. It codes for CASSPAAEQFF.

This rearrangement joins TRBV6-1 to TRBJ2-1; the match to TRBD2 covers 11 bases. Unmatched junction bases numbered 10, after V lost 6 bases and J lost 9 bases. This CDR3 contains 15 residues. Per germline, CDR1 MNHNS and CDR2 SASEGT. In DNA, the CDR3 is TGTGCCAGCAGCCTAACTAGCGGGAGTTTAGGTGAGCAGTTCTTC. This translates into CASSLTSGSLGEQFF.

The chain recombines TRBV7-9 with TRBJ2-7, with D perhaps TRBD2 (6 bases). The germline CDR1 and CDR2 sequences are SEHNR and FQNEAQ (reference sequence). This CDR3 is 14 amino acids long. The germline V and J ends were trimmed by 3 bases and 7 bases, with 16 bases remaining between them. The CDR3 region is CASSFSSYGGEQYF. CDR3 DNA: TGTGCCAGCAGCTTCTCCTCCTACGGGGGAGAGCAGTACTTC.

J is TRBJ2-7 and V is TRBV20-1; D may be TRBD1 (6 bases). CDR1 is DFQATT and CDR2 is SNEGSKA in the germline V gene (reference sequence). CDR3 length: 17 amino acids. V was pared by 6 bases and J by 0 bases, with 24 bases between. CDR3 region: CSAKAAPRTVRSYEQYF. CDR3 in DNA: TGCAGTGCCAAAGCCGCGCCCCGGACAGTCCGCTCCTACGAGCAGTACTTC.

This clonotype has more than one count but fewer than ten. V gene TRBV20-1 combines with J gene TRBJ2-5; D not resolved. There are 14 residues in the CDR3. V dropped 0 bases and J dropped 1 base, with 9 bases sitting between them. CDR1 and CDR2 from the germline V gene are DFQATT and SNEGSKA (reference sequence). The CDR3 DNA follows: TGCAGTGCTAGAGATTACTCCCTCCAAGAGACCCAGTACTTC. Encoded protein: CSARDYSLQETQYF.

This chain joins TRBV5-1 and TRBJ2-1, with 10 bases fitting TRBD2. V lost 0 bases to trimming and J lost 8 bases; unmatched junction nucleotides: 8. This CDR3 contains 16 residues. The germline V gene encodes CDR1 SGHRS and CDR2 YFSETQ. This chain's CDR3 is CASSLEARLAGDEQFF. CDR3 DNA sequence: TGCGCCAGCAGCTTGGAAGCTAGGCTAGCGGGAGATGAGCAGTTCTTC.

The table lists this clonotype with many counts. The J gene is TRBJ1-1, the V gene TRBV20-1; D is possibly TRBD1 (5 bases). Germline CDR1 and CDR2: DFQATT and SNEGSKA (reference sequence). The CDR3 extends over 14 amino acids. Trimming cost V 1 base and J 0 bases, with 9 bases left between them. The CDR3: CSARAGGVNTEAFF. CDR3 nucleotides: TGCAGTGCTAGAGCGGGAGGGGTGAACACTGAAGCTTTCTTT.

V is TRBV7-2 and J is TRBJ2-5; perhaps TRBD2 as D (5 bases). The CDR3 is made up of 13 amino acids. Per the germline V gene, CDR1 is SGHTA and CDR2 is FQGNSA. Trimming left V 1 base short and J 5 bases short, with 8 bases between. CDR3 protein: CASSLVRRETQYF. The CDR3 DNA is TGTGCCAGCAGCTTAGTTAGGAGGGAGACCCAGTACTTC.

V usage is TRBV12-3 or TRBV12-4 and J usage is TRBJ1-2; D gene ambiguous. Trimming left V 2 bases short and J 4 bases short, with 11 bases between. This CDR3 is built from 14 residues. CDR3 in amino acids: CASSLLSARYGYTF. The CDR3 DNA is TGTGCCAGCAGTTTACTCAGTGCTCGCTATGGCTACACCTTC.

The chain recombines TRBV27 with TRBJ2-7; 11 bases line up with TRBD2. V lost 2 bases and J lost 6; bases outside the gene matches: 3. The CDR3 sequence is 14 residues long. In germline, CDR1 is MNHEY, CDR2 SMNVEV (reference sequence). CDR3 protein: CASSLLAGGAEQYF. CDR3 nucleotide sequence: TGTGCCAGCAGTTTACTAGCGGGGGGAGCCGAGCAGTACTTC.

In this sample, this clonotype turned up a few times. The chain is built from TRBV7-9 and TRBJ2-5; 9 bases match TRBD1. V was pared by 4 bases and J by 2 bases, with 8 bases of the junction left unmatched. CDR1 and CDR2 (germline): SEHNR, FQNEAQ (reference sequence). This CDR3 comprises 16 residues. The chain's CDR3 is CASSSPSGTGQETQYF. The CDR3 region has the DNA TGTGCCAGCAGCTCTCCCTCCGGGACAGGGCAAGAGACCCAGTACTTC. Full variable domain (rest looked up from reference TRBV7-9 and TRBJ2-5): DTGVSQNPRHKITKRGQNVTFRCDPISEHNRLYWYRQTLGQGPEFLTYFQNEAQLEKSRLLSDRFSAERPKGSFSTLEIQRTEQGDSAMYLCASSSPSGTGQETQYFGPGTRLLVL.

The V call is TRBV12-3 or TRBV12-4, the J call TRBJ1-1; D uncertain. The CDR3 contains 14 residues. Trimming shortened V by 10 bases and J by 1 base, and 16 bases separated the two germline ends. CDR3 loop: CATSWVSGNTEAFF. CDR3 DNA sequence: TGTGCCACCTCTTGGGTCTCCGGGAACACTGAAGCTTTCTTT.

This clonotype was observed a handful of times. Here the CDR3 reads CSAREGVGSPLHF. CDR3 in DNA: TGCAGTGCTAGAGAGGGGGTCGGCTCACCCCTCCACTTT. This chain connects TRBV20-1 to TRBJ1-6; TRBD1 might be the D (5 bases). Germline V gene data show CDR1 as DFQATT and CDR2 as SNEGSKA (reference sequence). V lost 0 bases and J 10 bases, leaving 10 bases between the germline ends. The CDR3 sequence is 13 residues long.

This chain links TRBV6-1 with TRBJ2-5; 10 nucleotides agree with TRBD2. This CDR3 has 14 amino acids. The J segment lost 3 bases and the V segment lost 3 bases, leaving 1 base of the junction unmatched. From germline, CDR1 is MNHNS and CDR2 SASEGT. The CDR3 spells CASSDLAGEETQYF. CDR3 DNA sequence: TGTGCCAGCAGTGACCTAGCGGGGGAAGAGACCCAGTACTTC.

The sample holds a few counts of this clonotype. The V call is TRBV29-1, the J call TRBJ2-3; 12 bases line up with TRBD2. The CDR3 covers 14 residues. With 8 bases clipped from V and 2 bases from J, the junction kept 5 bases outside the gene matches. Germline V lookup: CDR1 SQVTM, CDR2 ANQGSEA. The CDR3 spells CSSLAGGSTDTQYF. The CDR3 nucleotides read TGCAGCTCACTAGCGGGGGGTTCCACAGATACGCAGTATTTT.

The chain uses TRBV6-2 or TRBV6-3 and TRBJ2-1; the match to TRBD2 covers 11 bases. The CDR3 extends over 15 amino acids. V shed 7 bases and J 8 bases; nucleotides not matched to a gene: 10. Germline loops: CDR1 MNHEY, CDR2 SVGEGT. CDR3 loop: CASTDPGLAVHEQFF. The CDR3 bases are TGTGCCAGCACCGACCCGGGACTAGCGGTTCATGAGCAGTTCTTC.

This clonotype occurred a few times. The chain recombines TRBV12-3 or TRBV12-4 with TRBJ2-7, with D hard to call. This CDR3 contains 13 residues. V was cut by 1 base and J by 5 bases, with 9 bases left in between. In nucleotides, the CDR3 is TGTGCCAGCAGTTTAGGTATAGACCACGAGCAGTACTTC. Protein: CASSLGIDHEQYF.

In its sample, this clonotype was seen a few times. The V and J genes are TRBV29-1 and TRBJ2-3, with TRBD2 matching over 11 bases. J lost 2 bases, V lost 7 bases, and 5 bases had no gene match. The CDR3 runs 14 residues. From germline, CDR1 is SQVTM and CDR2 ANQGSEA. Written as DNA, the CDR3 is TGCAGCGCCTCGACTAGCGGGGTCACAGATACGCAGTATTTT. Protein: CSASTSGVTDTQYF.

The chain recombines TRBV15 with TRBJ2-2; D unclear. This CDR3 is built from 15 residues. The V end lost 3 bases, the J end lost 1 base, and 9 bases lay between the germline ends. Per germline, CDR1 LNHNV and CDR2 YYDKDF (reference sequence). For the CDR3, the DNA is TGTGCCACCAGCAGGGTGTATGGGAACACCGGGGAGCTGTTTTTT. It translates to CATSRVYGNTGELFF.

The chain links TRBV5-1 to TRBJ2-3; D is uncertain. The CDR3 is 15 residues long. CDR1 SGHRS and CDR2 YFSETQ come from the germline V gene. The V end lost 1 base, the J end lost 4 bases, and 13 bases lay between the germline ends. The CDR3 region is CASSLLGRIADTQYF. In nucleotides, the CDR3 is TGCGCCAGCAGCTTGCTAGGGCGGATCGCAGATACGCAGTATTTT.

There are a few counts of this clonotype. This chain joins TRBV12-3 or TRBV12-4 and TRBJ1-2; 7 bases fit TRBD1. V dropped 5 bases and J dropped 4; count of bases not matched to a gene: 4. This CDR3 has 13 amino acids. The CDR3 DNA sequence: TGTGCCAGCAGTCGTGGGGACAGCTATGGCTACACCTTC. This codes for CASSRGDSYGYTF.